Listed below are T cell receptor beta chains from one sample, sequenced in a study of CD8 T cells in ankylosing spondylitis. TCRdb analysed the 5' RACE reads with MiXCR anew, one entry per CDR3 protein. The profile shows some 130,000 distinct CDR3 sequences, around 7.9% of them singletons. Sequencing used blood, either unsorted or a sorted T cell fraction (not recorded which). These receptors were taken from a female donor with ankylosing spondylitis or in good health (not recorded which). Each CDR3 is given with its conserved first and last residue. D genes are given only for firm matches. Not every row has a clone size; where given, it reads once, few, many or a size class.

clone_size	v_call	j_call	d_call	cdr3_aa	cdr3_nt
many	TRBV20-1	TRBJ1-2	TRBD1	CSARNGIQGQGPNTF	TGCAGTGCTAGAAATGGAATTCAGGGACAGGGCCCGAACACCTTC
many	TRBV27	TRBJ1-2	TRBD1	CASSLRTGTGGINYGYTF	TGTGCCAGCAGTTTAAGAACTGGGACAGGAGGAATCAACTATGGCTACACCTTC
many	TRBV4-1	TRBJ1-1	NA	CASSPTPVIGPEAFF	TGCGCCAGCAGCCCTACCCCGGTGATAGGGCCTGAAGCTTTCTTT
many	TRBV20-1	TRBJ1-2	NA	CSARGPATGYTF	TGCAGTGCTAGAGGACCCGCTACGGGCTACACCTTC
many	TRBV2	TRBJ2-6	TRBD2	CASSEAFGGSGANVLTF	TGTGCCAGCAGTGAAGCGTTCGGGGGGTCTGGGGCCAACGTCCTGACTTTC
many	TRBV18	TRBJ2-3	TRBD1	CASSKGQGAADTQYF	TGTGCCAGCTCAAAGGGACAGGGGGCCGCAGATACGCAGTATTTT
many	TRBV4-2	TRBJ2-2	NA	CASSQERLAGELFF	TGTGCCAGCAGCCAAGAAAGGTTGGCCGGGGAGCTGTTTTTT
many	TRBV4-1	TRBJ1-3	NA	CASSQERIRGNTIYF	TGCGCCAGCAGCCAAGAGCGAATCCGTGGAAACACCATATATTTT
many	TRBV5-1	TRBJ1-1	TRBD1	CASSLRQGTNTEAFF	TGCGCCAGCAGCTTAAGACAGGGAACGAACACTGAAGCTTTCTTT
many	TRBV4-1	TRBJ2-7	TRBD2	CASSPRGAIAGGDGYEQYF	TGCGCCAGCAGCCCCCGAGGGGCTATAGCGGGGGGGGATGGCTACGAGCAGTACTTC
many	TRBV28	TRBJ1-1	NA	CASSYYTEAFF	TGTGCCAGCAGCTATTACACTGAAGCTTTCTTT
many	TRBV3-1	TRBJ2-2	NA	CASSLSDRTGELFF	TGTGCCAGCAGCCTAAGTGATCGCACCGGGGAGCTGTTTTTT
many	TRBV6-5	TRBJ2-7	TRBD1	CASSYARGDRLYEQYF	TGTGCCAGCAGTTACGCAAGAGGGGACAGATTATACGAGCAGTACTTC
many	TRBV14	TRBJ1-2	NA	CASSQGAEGTDGYTF	TGTGCCAGCAGCCAAGGGGCCGAAGGGACGGATGGCTACACCTTC
many	TRBV5-1	TRBJ2-7	NA	CASNPEHEQYF	TGCGCCAGCAACCCTGAACACGAGCAGTACTTC
NA	TRBV2	TRBJ2-5	NA	CASGRTARETQYF	TGTGCCAGCGGGAGGACAGCCCGAGAGACCCAGTACTTC
many	TRBV20-1	TRBJ2-5	NA	CSARVARGRETQYF	TGCAGTGCTAGAGTAGCCCGGGGCCGGGAGACCCAGTACTTC
many	TRBV12-3/TRBV12-4	TRBJ1-5	NA	CASSSEDQPQHF	TGTGCCAGCAGTTCCGAGGATCAGCCCCAGCATTTT
NA	TRBV30	TRBJ2-7	TRBD1	CAWRGTGGGVGQYF	TGTGCCTGGAGGGGGACAGGGGGTGGTGTAGGGCAGTACTTC
many	TRBV5-6	TRBJ1-1	NA	CASSDNRVEDTEAFF	TGTGCCAGCAGCGACAACAGGGTAGAGGACACTGAAGCTTTCTTT
many	TRBV12-5	TRBJ2-3	NA	CASGLETDTQYF	TGTGCTAGTGGTTTGGAGACAGATACGCAGTATTTT
many	TRBV20-1	TRBJ2-2	NA	CSARGDPGELFF	TGCAGTGCTAGAGGGGATCCCGGGGAGCTGTTTTTT
many	TRBV7-3	TRBJ2-2	NA	CASSLRSAGELFF	TGTGCCAGCAGCTTGAGGTCAGCCGGGGAGCTGTTTTTT
few	TRBV30	TRBJ2-7	NA	CAWSVQPRGDEQYF	TGTGCCTGGAGTGTACAGCCCAGGGGAGACGAGCAGTACTTC
many	TRBV29-1	TRBJ2-7	TRBD1	CSVAAGTGHPSYEQYF	TGCAGCGTAGCCGCCGGGACAGGACATCCCTCCTACGAGCAGTACTTC
many	TRBV19	TRBJ1-5	TRBD1	CASNPMDRVQPHF	TGTGCCAGTAATCCTATGGACAGGGTTCAGCCCCATTTT
once	TRBV7-2	TRBJ2-1	NA	CASSPGGRNEQFF	TGTGCCAGCAGCCCCGGGGGGCGGAATGAGCAGTTCTTC
many	TRBV5-1	TRBJ2-2	NA	CASSAGGNTGELFF	TGCGCCAGCAGCGCTGGGGGGAACACCGGGGAGCTGTTTTTT
many	TRBV14	TRBJ2-3	NA	CASSQDGPNTDTQYF	TGTGCCAGCAGCCAGGATGGACCTAACACAGATACGCAGTATTTT
many	TRBV5-1	TRBJ2-1	NA	CASSLPGNEQFF	TGCGCCAGCAGCTTACCCGGCAATGAGCAGTTCTTC
many	TRBV6-2/TRBV6-3	TRBJ2-1	NA	CASSQGWSSYNEQFF	TGTGCCAGCAGCCAGGGGTGGAGCTCCTACAATGAGCAGTTCTTC
many	TRBV12-3/TRBV12-4	TRBJ1-2	TRBD1	CASRPDGGQGAGGYTF	TGTGCCAGCAGACCCGATGGCGGACAGGGGGCTGGGGGCTACACCTTC
many	TRBV20-1	TRBJ2-1	NA	CSASTSSRNEQFF	TGCAGTGCCAGTACTAGTTCTAGGAATGAGCAGTTCTTC
few	TRBV7-8	TRBJ2-3	TRBD2	CASSPGGVGDTQYF	TGTGCCAGCAGCCCGGGGGGGGTGGGAGATACGCAGTATTTT
many	TRBV29-1	TRBJ2-1	NA	CSGYGPKTRYEQFF	TGCAGCGGATATGGACCTAAGACCCGGTATGAGCAGTTCTTC
many	TRBV25-1	TRBJ1-6	NA	CASSPYLGGQRNSPLHF	TGTGCCAGCAGTCCGTACTTAGGGGGACAACGTAATTCACCCCTCCACTTT
many	TRBV15	TRBJ1-5	TRBD1	CATSRLGQAGNQPQHF	TGTGCCACCAGCAGACTGGGACAGGCAGGCAATCAGCCCCAGCATTTT
many	TRBV5-1	TRBJ2-3	NA	CASRRWDSTSTDTQYF	TGCGCCAGCAGGCGTTGGGACTCCACTAGCACAGATACGCAGTATTTT
many	TRBV11-2	TRBJ2-3	NA	CASSRGPGGDTQYF	TGTGCCAGCAGCAGGGGCCCCGGCGGGGATACGCAGTATTTT
many	TRBV20-1	TRBJ2-1	NA	CSARRDLEQFF	TGCAGTGCACGGCGGGACTTGGAGCAGTTCTTC
NA	TRBV18	TRBJ2-7	NA	CASSPNYNYEQYF	TGTGCCAGCTCACCAAACTATAACTACGAGCAGTACTTC
many	TRBV20-1	TRBJ2-7	NA	CSARGPGNEQYF	TGCAGTGCTAGGGGTCCCGGGAACGAGCAGTACTTC
NA	TRBV19	TRBJ2-5	NA	CTSKEWGGPTAETQYF	TGTACCAGTAAGGAGTGGGGGGGCCCAACTGCTGAGACCCAGTACTTC
many	TRBV28	TRBJ2-2	NA	CASSLGGGELFF	TGTGCCAGCAGCCTCGGCGGCGGGGAGCTGTTTTTT
many	TRBV20-1	TRBJ1-2	NA	CSARDLVRGFGYTF	TGCAGTGCTAGAGATTTAGTCCGAGGGTTTGGCTACACCTTC
many	TRBV3-1	TRBJ2-3	NA	CASSQARNTQYF	TGTGCCAGCAGCCAAGCACGGAATACGCAGTATTTT
many	TRBV6-6	TRBJ2-7	NA	CASSHNTYEQYF	TGTGCCAGCAGTCATAATACCTACGAGCAGTACTTC
many	TRBV6-2/TRBV6-3	TRBJ1-5	NA	CASSYSPGGGNQPQHF	TGTGCCAGCAGTTACTCACCCGGGGGCGGCAATCAGCCCCAGCATTTT
many	TRBV7-2	TRBJ2-1	NA	CASSLSSTYNEQFF	TGTGCCAGCAGCTTGTCTAGTACCTACAATGAGCAGTTCTTC
many	TRBV6-1	TRBJ1-1	NA	CAASGWARGTEAFF	TGTGCCGCTTCGGGATGGGCCCGGGGCACTGAAGCTTTCTTT
NA	TRBV28	TRBJ1-4	TRBD1	CASRDRDNKKLFF	TGTGCCAGCCGGGACAGGGACAATAAAAAACTGTTTTTT
many	TRBV12-3/TRBV12-4	TRBJ1-4	NA	CASSSDQGRKLFF	TGTGCCAGCAGCTCAGATCAGGGACGAAAACTGTTTTTT
NA	TRBV7-9	TRBJ2-3	NA	CASVGTGGDTQYF	TGTGCCAGCGTCGGGACTGGAGGAGATACGCAGTATTTT